A single T cell receptor (beta chain) is shown here with its context. CDR3 length equals 15 residues. The V segment lost 6 bases and the J segment 0 bases; nucleotides outside the gene matches: 5. CDR1 and CDR2 (germline): MNHEY, SMNVEV (reference sequence). The data were obtained in a study of blood T cell repertoires in COVID-19. In the original workflow: By means of reference gene primer amplification, nucleated cell counts were estimated. This table comes from immunoSEQ multiplex PCR, and its TCRdb copy is limited to in-frame clones, with some not included. The V and J calls and the clone size are those of that table, but D and trimming were determined from the DNA. In the table there are around 130,000 clones, over 85% of which are singletons.

This receptor was identified in a man aged 50 to 59 with active COVID-19. The sample consisted of peripheral blood. The gene calls are TRBV27 and TRBJ1-5, with TRBD1 identical over 7 bases. The chain's CDR3 is CASREGQISNQPQHF. CDR3 nucleotide sequence: TGTGCCAGCAGAGAGGGACAGATTAGCAATCAGCCCCAGCATTTT.